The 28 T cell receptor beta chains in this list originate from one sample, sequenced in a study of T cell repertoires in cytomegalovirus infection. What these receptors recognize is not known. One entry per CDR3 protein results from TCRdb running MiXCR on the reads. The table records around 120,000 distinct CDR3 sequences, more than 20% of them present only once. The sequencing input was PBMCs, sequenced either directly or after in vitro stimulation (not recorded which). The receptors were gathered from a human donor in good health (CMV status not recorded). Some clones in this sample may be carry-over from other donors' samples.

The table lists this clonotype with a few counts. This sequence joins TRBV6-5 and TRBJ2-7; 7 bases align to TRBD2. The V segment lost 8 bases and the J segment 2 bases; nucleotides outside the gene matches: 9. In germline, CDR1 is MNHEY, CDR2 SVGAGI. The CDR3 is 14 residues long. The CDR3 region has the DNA TGTGCCAGCGGGAAGCGGGAAGCAACCTACGAGCAGTACTTC. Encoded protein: CASGKREATYEQYF.

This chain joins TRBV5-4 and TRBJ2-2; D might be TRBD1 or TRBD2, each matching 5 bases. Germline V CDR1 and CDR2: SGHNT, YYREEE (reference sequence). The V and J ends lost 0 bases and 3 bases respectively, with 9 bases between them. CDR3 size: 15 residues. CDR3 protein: CASSLGGTHTGELFF. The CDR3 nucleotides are TGTGCCAGCAGCTTGGGAGGGACCCACACCGGGGAGCTGTTTTTT.

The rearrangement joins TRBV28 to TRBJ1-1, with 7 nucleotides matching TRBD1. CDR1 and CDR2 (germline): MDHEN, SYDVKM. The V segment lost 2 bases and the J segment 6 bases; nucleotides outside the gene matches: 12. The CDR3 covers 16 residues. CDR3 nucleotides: TGTGCCAGCAGTTTAGCGGTATACAGGGGTATCCCTGAAGCTTTCTTT. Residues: CASSLAVYRGIPEAFF. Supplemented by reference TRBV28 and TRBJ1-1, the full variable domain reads DVKVTQSSRYLVKRTGEKVFLECVQDMDHENMFWYRQDPGLGLRLIYFSYDVKMKEKGDIPEGYSVSREKKERFSLILESASTNQTSMYLCASSLAVYRGIPEAFFGQGTRLTVV.

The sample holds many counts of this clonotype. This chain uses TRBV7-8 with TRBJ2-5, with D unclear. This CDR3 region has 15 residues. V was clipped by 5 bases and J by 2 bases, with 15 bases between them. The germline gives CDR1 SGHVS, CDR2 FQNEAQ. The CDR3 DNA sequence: TGTGCCAGCAGCCACCTCATTGTCGGTCAAGAGACCCAGTACTTC. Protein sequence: CASSHLIVGQETQYF.

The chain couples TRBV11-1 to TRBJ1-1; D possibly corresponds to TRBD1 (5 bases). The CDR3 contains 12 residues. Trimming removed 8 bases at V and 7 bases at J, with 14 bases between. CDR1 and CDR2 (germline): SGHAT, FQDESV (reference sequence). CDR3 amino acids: CASLGTADEAFF. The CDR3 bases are TGTGCCAGCTTGGGGACTGCGGATGAAGCTTTCTTT.

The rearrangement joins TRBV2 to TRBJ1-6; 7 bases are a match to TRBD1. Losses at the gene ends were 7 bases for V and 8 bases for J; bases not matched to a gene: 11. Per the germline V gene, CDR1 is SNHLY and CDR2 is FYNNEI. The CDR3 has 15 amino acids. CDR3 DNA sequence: TGTGCCAGCAACCTCCGACAGGGCGGGGATTCACCCCTCCACTTT. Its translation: CASNLRQGGDSPLHF.

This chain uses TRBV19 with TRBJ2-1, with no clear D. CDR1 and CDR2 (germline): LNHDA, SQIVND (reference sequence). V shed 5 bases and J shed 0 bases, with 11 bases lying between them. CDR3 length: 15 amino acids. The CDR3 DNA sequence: TGTGCCAGTAGTTTCGGCGGAAGCTCCTACAATGAGCAGTTCTTC. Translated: CASSFGGSSYNEQFF.

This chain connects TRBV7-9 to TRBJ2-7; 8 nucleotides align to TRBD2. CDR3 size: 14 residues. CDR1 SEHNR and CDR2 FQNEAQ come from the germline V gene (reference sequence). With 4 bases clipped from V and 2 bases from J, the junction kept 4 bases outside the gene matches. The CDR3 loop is CASSYTSGTYEQYF. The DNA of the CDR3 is TGTGCCAGCAGCTACACTAGCGGAACCTACGAGCAGTACTTC.

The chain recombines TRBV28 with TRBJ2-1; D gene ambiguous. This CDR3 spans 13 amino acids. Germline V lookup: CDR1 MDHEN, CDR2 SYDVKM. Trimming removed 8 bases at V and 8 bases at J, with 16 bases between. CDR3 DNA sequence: TGTGCCAGCCCTATCAGAGAGAGCGATGAGCAGTTCTTC. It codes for CASPIRESDEQFF.

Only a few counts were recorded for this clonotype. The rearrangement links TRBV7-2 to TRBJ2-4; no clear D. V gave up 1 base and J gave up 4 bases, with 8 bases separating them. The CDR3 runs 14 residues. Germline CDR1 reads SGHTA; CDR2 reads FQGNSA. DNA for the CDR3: TGTGCCAGCAGCTTAGAACGGATGAAAAACATTCAGTACTTC. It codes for CASSLERMKNIQYF.

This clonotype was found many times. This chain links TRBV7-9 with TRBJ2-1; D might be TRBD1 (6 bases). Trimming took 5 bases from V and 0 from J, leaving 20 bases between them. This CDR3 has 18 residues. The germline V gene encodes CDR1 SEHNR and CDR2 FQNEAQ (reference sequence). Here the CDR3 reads CASSRSGTTRSSYNEQFF. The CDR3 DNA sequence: TGTGCCAGCAGCCGCTCCGGGACAACCAGGAGCTCCTACAATGAGCAGTTCTTC.

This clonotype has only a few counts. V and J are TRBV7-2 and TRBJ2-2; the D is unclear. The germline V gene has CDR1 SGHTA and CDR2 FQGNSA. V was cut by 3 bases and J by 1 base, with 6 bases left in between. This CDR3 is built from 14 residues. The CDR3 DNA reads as TGTGCCAGCAGCTTTGGATTGAACACCGGGGAGCTGTTTTTT. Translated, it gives CASSFGLNTGELFF.

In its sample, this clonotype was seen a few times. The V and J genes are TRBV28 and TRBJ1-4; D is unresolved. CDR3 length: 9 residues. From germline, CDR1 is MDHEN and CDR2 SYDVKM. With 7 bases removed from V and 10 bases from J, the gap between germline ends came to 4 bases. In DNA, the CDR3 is TGTGCCAGCATTGGAAAACTGTTTTTT. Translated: CASIGKLFF.

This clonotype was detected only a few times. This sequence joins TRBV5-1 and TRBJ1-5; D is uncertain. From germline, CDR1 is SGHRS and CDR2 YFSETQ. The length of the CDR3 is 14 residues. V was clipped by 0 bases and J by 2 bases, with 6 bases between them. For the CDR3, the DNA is TGCGCCAGCAGCTTGGATGTGGGCAATCAGCCCCAGCATTTT. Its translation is CASSLDVGNQPQHF.

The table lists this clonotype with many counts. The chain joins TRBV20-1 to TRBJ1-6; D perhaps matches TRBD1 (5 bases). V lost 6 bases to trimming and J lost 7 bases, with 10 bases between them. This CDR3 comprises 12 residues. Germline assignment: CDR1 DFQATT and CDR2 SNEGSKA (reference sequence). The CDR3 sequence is CSAAGGNSPLHF. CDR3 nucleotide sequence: TGCAGTGCCGCGGGGGGGAATTCACCCCTCCACTTT.

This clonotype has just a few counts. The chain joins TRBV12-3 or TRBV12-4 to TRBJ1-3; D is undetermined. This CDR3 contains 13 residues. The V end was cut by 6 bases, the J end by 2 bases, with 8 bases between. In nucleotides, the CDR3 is TGTGCCAGCAGCCGGGTAGCTGGAAACACCATATATTTT. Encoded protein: CASSRVAGNTIYF.

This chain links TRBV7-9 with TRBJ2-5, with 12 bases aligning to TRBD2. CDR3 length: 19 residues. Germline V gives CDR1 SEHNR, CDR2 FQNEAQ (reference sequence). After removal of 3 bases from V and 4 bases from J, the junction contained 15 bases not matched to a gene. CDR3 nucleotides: TGTGCCAGCAGCTTTAGTGGCGGACTAGCGGGAAGGCGTGGAGAGACCCAGTACTTC. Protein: CASSFSGGLAGRRGETQYF.

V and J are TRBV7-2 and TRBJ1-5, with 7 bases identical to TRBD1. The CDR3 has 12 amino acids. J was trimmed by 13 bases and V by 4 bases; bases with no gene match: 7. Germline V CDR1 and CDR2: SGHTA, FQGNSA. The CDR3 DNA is TGTGCCAGCAGCTATCCAGGGGGGATTCAGCATTTT. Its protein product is CASSYPGGIQHF.

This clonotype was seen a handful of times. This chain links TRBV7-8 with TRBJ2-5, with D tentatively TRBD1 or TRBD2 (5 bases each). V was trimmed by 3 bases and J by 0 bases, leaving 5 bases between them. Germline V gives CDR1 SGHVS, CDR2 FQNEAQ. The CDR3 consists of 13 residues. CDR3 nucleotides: TGTGCCAGCAGCTTGGGACACCAAGAGACCCAGTACTTC. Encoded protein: CASSLGHQETQYF.

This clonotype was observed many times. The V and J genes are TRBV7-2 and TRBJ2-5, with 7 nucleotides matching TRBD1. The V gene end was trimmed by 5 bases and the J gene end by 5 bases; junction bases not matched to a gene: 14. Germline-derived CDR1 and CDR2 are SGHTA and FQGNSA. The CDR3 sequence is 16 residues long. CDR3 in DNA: TGTGCCAGCAGCCCAGCCTACAGGGGCCGCTCGGAGACCCAGTACTTC. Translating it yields CASSPAYRGRSETQYF.

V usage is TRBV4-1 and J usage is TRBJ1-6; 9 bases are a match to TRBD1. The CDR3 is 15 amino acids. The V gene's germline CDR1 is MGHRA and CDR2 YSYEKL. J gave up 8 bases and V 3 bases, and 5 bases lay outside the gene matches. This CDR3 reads CASSHRTGDDSPLHF. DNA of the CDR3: TGCGCCAGCAGCCATCGGACAGGGGATGATTCACCCCTCCACTTT.

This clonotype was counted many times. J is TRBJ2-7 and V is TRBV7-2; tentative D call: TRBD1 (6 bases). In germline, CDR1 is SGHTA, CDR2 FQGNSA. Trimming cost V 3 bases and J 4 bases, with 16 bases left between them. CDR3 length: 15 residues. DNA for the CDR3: TGTGCCAGCAGCTTCCCGACCGGACAGACTTACGAGCAGTACTTC. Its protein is CASSFPTGQTYEQYF.

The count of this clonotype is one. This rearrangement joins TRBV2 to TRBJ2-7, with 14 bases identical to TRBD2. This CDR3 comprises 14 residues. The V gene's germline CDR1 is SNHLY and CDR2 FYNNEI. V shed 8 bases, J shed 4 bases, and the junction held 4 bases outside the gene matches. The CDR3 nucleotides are TGTGCCAGCGGGACTAGCGGGAGAGGATACGAGCAGTACGTC. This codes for CASGTSGRGYEQYV.

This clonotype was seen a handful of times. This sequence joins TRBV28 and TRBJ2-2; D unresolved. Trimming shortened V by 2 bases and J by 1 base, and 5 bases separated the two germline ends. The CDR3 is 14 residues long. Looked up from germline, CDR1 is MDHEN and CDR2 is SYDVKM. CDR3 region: CASSLMENTGELFF. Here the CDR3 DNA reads TGTGCCAGCAGTTTAATGGAGAACACCGGGGAGCTGTTTTTT.

Here the CDR3 DNA reads TGTGCCAGCAGCTGGGGACTAGCGGGAGGTCTCGCAGATACGCAGTATTTT. The encoded protein is CASSWGLAGGLADTQYF. The gene calls are TRBV7-3 and TRBJ2-3, with TRBD2 matching 15 bases. V was pared by 4 bases and J by 4 bases, with 6 bases of the junction left unmatched. Looked up from germline, CDR1 is SGHTA and CDR2 is FQGTGA. This CDR3 is built from 17 residues.

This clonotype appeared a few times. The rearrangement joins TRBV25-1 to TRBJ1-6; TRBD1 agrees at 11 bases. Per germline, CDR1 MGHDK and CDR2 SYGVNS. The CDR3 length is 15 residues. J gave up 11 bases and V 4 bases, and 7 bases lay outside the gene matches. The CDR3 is CASSARTGGYPPLHF. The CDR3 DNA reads TGTGCCAGCAGTGCCAGGACAGGGGGCTATCCACCCCTCCACTTT.

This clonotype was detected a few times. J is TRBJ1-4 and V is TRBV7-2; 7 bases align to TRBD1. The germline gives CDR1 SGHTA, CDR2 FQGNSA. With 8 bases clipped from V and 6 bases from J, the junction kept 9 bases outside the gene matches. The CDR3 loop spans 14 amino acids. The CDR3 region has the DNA TGTGCCAGCGGTTCAGGGGGAGGGGATGAAAAACTGTTTTTT. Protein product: CASGSGGGDEKLFF.

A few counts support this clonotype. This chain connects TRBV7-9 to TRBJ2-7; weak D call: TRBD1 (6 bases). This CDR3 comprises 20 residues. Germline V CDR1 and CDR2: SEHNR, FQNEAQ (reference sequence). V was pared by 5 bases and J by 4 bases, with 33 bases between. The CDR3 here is CASSDKPTGYPTGWGYEQYF. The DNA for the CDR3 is TGTGCCAGCAGCGACAAACCGACAGGATACCCTACGGGTTGGGGTTACGAGCAGTACTTC. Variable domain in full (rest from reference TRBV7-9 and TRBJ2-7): DTGVSQNPRHKITKRGQNVTFRCDPISEHNRLYWYRQTLGQGPEFLTYFQNEAQLEKSRLLSDRFSAERPKGSFSTLEIQRTEQGDSAMYLCASSDKPTGYPTGWGYEQYFGPGTRLTVT.